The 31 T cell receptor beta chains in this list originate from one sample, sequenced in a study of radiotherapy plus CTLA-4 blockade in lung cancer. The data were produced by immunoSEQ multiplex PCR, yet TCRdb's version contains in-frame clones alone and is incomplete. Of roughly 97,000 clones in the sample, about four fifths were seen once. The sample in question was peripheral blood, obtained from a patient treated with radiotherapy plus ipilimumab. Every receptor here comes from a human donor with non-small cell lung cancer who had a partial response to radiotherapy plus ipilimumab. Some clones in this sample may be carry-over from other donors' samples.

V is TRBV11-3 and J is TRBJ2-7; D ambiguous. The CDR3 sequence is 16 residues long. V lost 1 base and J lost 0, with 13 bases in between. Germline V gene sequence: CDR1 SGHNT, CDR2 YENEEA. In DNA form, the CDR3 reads TGTGCCAGCAGCTTAGTTCCCAGGATCCACTCCTACGAGCAGTACTTC. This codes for CASSLVPRIHSYEQYF.

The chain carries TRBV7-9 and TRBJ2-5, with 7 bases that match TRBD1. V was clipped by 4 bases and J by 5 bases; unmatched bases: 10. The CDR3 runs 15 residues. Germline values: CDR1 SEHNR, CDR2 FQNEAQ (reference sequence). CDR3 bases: TGTGCCAGCAGCTACCTACAGGGGAAAGGGGAGACCCAGTACTTC. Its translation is CASSYLQGKGETQYF.

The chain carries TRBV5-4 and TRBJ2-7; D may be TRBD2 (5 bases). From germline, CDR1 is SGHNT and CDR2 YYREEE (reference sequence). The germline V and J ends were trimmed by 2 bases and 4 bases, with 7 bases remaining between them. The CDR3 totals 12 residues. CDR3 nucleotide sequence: TGTGCCAGCAGCTTTGAGGGATACGAGCAGTACTTC. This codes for CASSFEGYEQYF.

Written as DNA, the CDR3 is TGTGCCAGCAGTGGGCTAGCGGGGGCGAATGAGCAGTTCTTC. Its translation: CASSGLAGANEQFF. The chain is built from TRBV28 and TRBJ2-1, with 10 bases matching TRBD2. The V and J ends lost 5 bases and 7 bases, in that order; junction bases with no gene match: 5. The length of the CDR3 is 14 residues. Per germline, CDR1 MDHEN and CDR2 SYDVKM.

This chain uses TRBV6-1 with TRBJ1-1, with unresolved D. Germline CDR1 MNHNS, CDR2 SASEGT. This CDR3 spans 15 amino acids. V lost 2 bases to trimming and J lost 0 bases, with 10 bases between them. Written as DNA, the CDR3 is TGTGCCAGCAGTGAACTTTTGGCGGTGAACACTGAAGCTTTCTTT. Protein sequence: CASSELLAVNTEAFF.

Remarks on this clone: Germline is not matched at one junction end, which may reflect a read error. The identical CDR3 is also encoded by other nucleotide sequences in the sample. CDR3: CASSLTGDVQTQYF. The CDR3 DNA reads as TGTGCCAGTAGTTTAACGGGGGACGTGCAGACCCAGTACTTC. The chain has TRBV28 and TRBJ2-5; TRBD2 is a possible D gene (6 bases). Germline CDR1 MDHEN, CDR2 SYDVKM. The CDR3 extends over 14 amino acids.

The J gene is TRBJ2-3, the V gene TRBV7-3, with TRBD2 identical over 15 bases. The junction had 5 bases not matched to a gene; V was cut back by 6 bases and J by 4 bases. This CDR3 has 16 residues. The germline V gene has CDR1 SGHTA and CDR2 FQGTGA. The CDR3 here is CASRLGLAGGADTQYF. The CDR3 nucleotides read TGTGCCAGCAGACTGGGACTAGCGGGAGGTGCAGATACGCAGTATTTT.

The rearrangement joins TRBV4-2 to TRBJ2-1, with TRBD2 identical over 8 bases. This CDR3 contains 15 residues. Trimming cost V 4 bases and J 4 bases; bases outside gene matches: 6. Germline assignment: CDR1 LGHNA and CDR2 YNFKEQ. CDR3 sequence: CASSLSGGIYNEQFF. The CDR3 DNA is TGTGCCAGCAGCCTCAGCGGGGGTATTTACAATGAGCAGTTCTTC.

DNA for the CDR3: TGTGCCAGCAGCGGAAGGGAGTTAGGGACTGAAGCTTTCTTT. It specifies CASSGRELGTEAFF. V is TRBV11-3 and J is TRBJ1-1; D is unresolved. CDR1 SGHNT and CDR2 YENEEA come from the germline V gene. This CDR3 region has 14 residues. Trimming shortened V by 5 bases and J by 5 bases, and 15 bases separated the two germline ends.

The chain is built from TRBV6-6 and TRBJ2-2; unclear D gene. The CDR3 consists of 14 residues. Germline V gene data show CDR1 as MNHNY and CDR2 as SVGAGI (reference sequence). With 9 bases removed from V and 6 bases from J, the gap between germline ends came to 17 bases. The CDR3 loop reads CASNPAGPPGELFF. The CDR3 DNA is TGTGCCAGTAACCCTGCAGGTCCCCCCGGGGAGCTGTTTTTT.

The CDR3: CASRGQGAGNTIYF. As DNA, the CDR3 is TGTGCCAGCAGGGGACAGGGGGCTGGAAACACCATATATTTT. V is TRBV6-5 and J is TRBJ1-3; 11 nucleotides align to TRBD1. Unmatched junction bases numbered 0, after V lost 6 bases and J lost 2 bases. Germline V gives CDR1 MNHEY, CDR2 SVGAGI. This CDR3 has 14 residues.

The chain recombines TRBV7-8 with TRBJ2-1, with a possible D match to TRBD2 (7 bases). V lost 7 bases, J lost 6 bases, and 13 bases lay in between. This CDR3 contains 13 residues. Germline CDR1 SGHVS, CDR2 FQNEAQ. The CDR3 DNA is TGTGCCAGCACCTGGGCGGGGGCCAATGAGCAGTTCTTC. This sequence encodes CASTWAGANEQFF.

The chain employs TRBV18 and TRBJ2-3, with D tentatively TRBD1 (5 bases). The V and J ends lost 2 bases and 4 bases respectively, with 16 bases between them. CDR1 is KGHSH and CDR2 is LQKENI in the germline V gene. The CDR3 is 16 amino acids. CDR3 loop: CASSPSHRNAADTQYF. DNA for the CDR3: TGTGCCAGCTCACCATCCCACAGGAACGCGGCAGATACGCAGTATTTT.

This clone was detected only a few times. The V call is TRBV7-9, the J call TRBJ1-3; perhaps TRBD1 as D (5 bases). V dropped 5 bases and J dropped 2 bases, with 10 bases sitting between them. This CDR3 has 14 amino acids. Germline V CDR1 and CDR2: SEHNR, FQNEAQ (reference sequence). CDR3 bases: TGTGCCAGCAGCCCGCGGGGGACTGGAAACACCATATATTTT. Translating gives CASSPRGTGNTIYF.

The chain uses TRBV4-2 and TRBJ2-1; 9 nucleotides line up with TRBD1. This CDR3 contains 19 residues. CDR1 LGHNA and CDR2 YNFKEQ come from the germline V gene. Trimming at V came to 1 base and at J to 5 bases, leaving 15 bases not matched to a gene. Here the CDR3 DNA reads TGTGCCAGCAGCCAAGGGACAGGGGTAGGTTATAGGGCGAACAATGAGCAGTTCTTC. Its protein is CASSQGTGVGYRANNEQFF.

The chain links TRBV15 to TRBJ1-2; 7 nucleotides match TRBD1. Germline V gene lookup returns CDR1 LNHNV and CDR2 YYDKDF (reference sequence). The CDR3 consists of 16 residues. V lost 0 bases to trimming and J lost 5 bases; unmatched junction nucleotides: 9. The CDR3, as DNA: TGTGCCACCAGCAGAGATCATAGGACAGGACTTTATGGCTACACCTTC. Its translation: CATSRDHRTGLYGYTF. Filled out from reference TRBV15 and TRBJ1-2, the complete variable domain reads DAMVIQNPRYQVTQFGKPVTLSCSQTLNHNVMYWYQQKSSQAPKLLFHYYDKDFNNEADTPDNFQSRRPNTSFCFLDIRSPGLGDTAMYLCATSRDHRTGLYGYTFGSGTRLTVV.

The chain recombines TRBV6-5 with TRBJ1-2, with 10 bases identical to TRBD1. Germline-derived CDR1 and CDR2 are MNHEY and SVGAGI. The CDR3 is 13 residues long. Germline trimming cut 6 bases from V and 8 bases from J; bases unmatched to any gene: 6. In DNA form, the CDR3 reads TGTGCCAGCAGGAGACAGGGGGCGCGAGGCTACACCTTC. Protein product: CASRRQGARGYTF.

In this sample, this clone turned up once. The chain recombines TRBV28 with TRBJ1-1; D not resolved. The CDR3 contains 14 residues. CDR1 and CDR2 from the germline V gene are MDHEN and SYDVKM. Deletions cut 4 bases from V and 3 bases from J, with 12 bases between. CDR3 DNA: TGTGCCAGCAGTTCCCCCCCTGTGTACACTGAAGCTTTCTTT. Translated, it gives CASSSPPVYTEAFF.

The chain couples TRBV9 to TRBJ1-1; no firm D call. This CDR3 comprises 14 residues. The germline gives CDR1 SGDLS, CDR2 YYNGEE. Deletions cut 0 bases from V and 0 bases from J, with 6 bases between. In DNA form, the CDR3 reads TGTGCCAGCAGCGTAGAGTCAGTGAACACTGAAGCTTTCTTT. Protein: CASSVESVNTEAFF.

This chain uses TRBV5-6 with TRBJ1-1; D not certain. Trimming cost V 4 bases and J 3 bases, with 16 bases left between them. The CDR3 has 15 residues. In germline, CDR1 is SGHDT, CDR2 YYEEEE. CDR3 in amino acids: CASSPLSVGYTEAFF. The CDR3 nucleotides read TGTGCCAGCAGCCCCTTGAGCGTTGGGTACACTGAAGCTTTCTTT.

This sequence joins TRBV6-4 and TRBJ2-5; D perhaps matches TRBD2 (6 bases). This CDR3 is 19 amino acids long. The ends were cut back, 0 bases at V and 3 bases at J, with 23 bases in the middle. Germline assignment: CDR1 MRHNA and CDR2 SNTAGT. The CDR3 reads CASSDSNGGKGRQEETQYF. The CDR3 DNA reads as TGTGCCAGCAGTGACTCGAATGGGGGGAAAGGCCGGCAGGAAGAGACCCAGTACTTC.

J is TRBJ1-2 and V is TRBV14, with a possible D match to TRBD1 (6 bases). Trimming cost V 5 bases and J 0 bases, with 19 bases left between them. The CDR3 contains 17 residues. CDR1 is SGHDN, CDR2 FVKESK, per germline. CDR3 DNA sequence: TGTGCCAGCAGCGCCCGGCCTAGACAGGAAACTAACTATGGCTACACCTTC. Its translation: CASSARPRQETNYGYTF.

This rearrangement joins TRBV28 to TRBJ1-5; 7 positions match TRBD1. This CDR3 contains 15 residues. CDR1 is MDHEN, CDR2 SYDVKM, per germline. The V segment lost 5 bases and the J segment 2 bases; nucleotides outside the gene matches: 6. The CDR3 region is CASSRQGVGNQPQHF. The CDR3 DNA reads TGTGCCAGCAGTAGACAGGGCGTTGGCAATCAGCCCCAGCATTTT.

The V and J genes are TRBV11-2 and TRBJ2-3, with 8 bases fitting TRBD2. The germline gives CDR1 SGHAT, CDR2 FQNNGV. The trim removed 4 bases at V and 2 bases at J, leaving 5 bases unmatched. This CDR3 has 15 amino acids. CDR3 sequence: CASSSRTSPTDTQYF. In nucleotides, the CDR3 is TGTGCCAGCAGCTCGCGGACTAGCCCCACAGATACGCAGTATTTT.

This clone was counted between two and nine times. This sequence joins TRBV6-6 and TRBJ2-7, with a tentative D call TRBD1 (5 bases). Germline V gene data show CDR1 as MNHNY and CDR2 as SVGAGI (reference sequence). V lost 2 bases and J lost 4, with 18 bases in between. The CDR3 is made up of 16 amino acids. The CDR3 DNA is TGTGCCAGCAGTTACCCTACAGCAACTCCAGGGTACGAGCAGTACTTC. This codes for CASSYPTATPGYEQYF.

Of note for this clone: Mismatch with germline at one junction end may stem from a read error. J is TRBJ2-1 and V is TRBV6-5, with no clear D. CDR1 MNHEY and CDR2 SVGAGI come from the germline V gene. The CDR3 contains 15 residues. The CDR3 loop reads CTSSPPGWQYNEQFF. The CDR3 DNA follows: TGTACCAGCAGCCCACCCGGGTGGCAGTACAATGAGCAGTTCTTC.

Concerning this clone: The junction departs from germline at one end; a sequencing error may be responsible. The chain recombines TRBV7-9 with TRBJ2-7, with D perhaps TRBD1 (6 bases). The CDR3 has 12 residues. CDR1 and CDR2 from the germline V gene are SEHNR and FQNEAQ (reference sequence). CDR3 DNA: TGTGCCAGCAGCTTACCGGCGGAAGGGGGAATCTTC. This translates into CASSLPAEGGIF.

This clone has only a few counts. In nucleotides, the CDR3 is TGTGCCAGCAGCCCCGGTTTATGGTCCTACAATGAGCAGTTCTTC. Residues: CASSPGLWSYNEQFF. The chain joins TRBV7-9 to TRBJ2-1; D gene ambiguous. The germline V and J ends were trimmed by 5 bases and 1 base, with 12 bases remaining between them. The CDR3 length is 15 residues. Germline V gene sequence: CDR1 SEHNR, CDR2 FQNEAQ (reference sequence).

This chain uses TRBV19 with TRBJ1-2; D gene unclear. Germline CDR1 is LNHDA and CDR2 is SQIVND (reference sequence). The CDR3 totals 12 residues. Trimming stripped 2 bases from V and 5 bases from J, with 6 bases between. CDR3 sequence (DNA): TGTGCCAGTAGTATACTCGAGTATGGCTACACCTTC. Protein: CASSILEYGYTF.

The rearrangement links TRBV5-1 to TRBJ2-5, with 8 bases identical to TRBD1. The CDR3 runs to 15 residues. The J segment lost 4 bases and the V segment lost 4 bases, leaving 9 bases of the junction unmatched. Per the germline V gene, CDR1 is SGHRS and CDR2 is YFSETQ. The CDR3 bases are TGCGCCAGCAGCCCCACCCCAGGGGGCAGAGAGACCCAGTACTTC. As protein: CASSPTPGGRETQYF.

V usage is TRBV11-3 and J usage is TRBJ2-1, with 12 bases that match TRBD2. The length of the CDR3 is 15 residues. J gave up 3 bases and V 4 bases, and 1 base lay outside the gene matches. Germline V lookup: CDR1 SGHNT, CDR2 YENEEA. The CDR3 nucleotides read TGTGCCAGCAGCTGGACTAGCGGGGTCTACAATGAGCAGTTCTTC. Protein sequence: CASSWTSGVYNEQFF.